This T cell receptor (beta chain) comes out of a study of cytomegalovirus exposure and HLA in healthy donors. Study-wide results and caveats: Analysis was performed later, and it showed HLA-associated TCR beta chains to be more clonally expanded than equally common others.

On this clone itself: Its antigen is as yet unknown.

Both 60 Vbeta primers and 13 Jbeta primers went into the PCR. Using immunoSEQ multiplex PCR, the repertoire was profiled, and TCRdb retains in-frame clones only, with some absent. The sample holds 310,000 or so clones, around 90% seen once. This receptor was taken from a woman aged 18 to 35 in good health and CMV-seronegative. The specimen sequenced was PBMCs.

CDR3 region: CASSGGGIEQYF. The CDR3 DNA follows: TGTGCCAGCAGTGGGGGGGGTATCGAGCAGTACTTC. V usage is TRBV6-6 and J usage is TRBJ2-7; 7 bases fit TRBD2. Germline V gene lookup returns CDR1 MNHNY and CDR2 SVGAGI (reference sequence). V was clipped by 5 bases and J by 6 bases; unmatched bases: 4. The CDR3 is 12 amino acids.